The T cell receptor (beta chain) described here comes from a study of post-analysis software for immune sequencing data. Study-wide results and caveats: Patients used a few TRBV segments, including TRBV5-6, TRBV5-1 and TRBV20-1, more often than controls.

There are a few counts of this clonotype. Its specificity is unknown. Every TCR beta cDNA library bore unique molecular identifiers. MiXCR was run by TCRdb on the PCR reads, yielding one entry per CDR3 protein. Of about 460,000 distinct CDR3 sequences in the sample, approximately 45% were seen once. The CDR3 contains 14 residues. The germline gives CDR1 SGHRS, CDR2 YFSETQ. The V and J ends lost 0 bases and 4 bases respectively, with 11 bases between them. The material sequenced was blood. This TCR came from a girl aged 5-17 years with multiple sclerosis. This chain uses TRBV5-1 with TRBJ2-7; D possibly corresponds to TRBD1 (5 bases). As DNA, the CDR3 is TGCGCCAGCAGCTTGGCAGGGTCCGATTACGAGCAGTACTTC. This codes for CASSLAGSDYEQYF.